Listed below are T cell receptor beta chains from one sample, sequenced in a study of OX40 agonist ivuxolimab in advanced cancers. Method: immunoSEQ multiplex PCR; TCRdb's copy keeps in-frame clones and lacks some. Here the sample spans 20,000 or so clones, around 80% being singletons. Sequencing used CD4+ or CD8+ T cells sorted from blood, obtained in a trial of the OX40 agonist ivuxolimab. These receptors were collected from an adult with an advanced solid tumor such as melanoma, head and neck, liver or kidney cancer. The CDR3 runs from the conserved cysteine through the conserved F or W. Each record gives: V gene, J gene, CDR3 protein.

>TRBV4-2|TRBJ1-6
CASSPRQGSSSPLHF
>TRBV9|TRBJ2-2
CASSVADIGELFF
>TRBV13|TRBJ1-2
CASSLLGGTGNYGYTF
>TRBV27|TRBJ1-2
CASSQASWYGYTF
>TRBV7-9|TRBJ2-1
CAIEDWDYNEQFF
>TRBV29-1|TRBJ2-7
CSVEFARDGAYEQYF
>TRBV28|TRBJ2-7
CASSLFISYEQYF
>TRBV5-8|TRBJ1-3
CASSRVVGNTIYF
>TRBV10-3|TRBJ1-2
CAISESVGLYGYTF
>TRBV27|TRBJ2-6
CASSLRQSSGANVLTF
>TRBV27|TRBJ2-1
CASSLKGPHGEQFF
>TRBV6-6|TRBJ2-5
CASSPGTPVKTQYF
>TRBV6-1|TRBJ2-3
CASSESRDTTDTQYF
>TRBV7-9|TRBJ2-7
CASSFWERKDYEQYF
>TRBV27|TRBJ1-6
CASSISGDSPLHF
>TRBV4-1|TRBJ1-2
CASSQLKGPGTGIDYTF
>TRBV28|TRBJ2-7
CASSLGTAGEQYF
>TRBV4-2|TRBJ1-2
CASSRTGTTNYGYTF
>TRBV2|TRBJ2-7
CASSRTETYEQYF
>TRBV27|TRBJ1-2
CASSRDRARGYTF
>TRBV5-1|TRBJ1-6
CASRSGQGNSPLHF
>TRBV27|TRBJ2-2
CASRPTGHGELFF
>TRBV19|TRBJ1-5
CASSTTLTGGGGQPQHF
>TRBV27|TRBJ1-3
CASSLGSGNTIYF
>TRBV5-1|TRBJ2-7
CASSSSVSYEQYF
>TRBV16|TRBJ1-1
CASSPPGQGVRTEAFF